What follows is one TCR beta chain and its context. The sample originates from a study of PD-L1 blockade in urothelial cancer. Whole-study context: Intravenous atezolizumab, 1,200 mg every 3 weeks, was begun by patients around 2014. Males with bladder-origin urothelial cancer constituted about 85% of the 29 patients. Median T cell yield per blood sample was more than 130,000 cells.

This CDR3 region has 14 residues. Germline V lookup: CDR1 LNHDA, CDR2 SQIVND (reference sequence). Trimming took off 3 bases at V and 5 bases at J, with 11 bases between the two ends. Assay: immunoSEQ multiplex PCR; the TCRdb copy retains only in-frame clones and omits some. The table has 98,000 or so clones, nearly 90% seen once; the top ten hold 1.5% to 2%. Documented time point: pretreatment peripheral blood. This specimen consisted of PBMCs, obtained around atezolizumab (anti-PD-L1) treatment. The TCR originated in a man aged 60 to 75 with urothelial cancer. This chain uses TRBV19 with TRBJ2-1; maybe TRBD1 (5 bases). The chain's CDR3 is CASSIRGRDNEQFF. The CDR3 DNA follows: TGTGCCAGTAGTATTAGGGGTCGGGACAATGAGCAGTTCTTC.